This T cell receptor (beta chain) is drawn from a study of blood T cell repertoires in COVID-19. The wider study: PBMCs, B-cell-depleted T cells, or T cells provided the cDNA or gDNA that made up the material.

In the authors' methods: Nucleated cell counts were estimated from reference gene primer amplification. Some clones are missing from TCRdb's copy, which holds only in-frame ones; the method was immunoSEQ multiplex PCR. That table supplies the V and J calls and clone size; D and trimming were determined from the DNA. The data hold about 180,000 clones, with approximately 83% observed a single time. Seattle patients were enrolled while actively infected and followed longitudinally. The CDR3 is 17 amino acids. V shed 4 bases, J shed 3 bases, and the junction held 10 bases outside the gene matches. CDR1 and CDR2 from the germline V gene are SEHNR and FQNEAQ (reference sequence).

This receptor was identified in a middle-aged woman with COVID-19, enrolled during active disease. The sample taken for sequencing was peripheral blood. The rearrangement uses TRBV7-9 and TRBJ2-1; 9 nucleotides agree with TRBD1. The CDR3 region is CASSSRPGTGIYNEQFF. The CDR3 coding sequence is TGTGCCAGCAGCTCACGCCCCGGGACAGGGATCTACAATGAGCAGTTCTTC.